This entry lists 3 T cell receptor beta chains sequenced from one sample in a study of identical twins. TCRdb fed the 5' RACE reads into MiXCR, producing one record per CDR3 protein. Found here are some 460,000 distinct CDR3 sequences, approximately 14% of them singletons; the top ten hold approximately 0.52%. These sequences were also reported in another study, on yellow fever vaccine responses in identical twins.

The source material was CD4+ T cells sorted from blood. The source is a woman aged 18-35 years in good health.

This clonotype was counted a few times. The chain recombines TRBV5-1 with TRBJ2-1; 12 bases line up with TRBD2. The CDR3 is 15 residues long. From germline, CDR1 is SGHRS and CDR2 YFSETQ. V dropped 3 bases and J dropped 9; count of bases not matched to a gene: 7. The CDR3 DNA sequence: TGCGCCAGCAGCTATCTAGCGGGAGGGCCGGGTGAGCAGTTCTTC. It is translated as CASSYLAGGPGEQFF.

This clonotype was detected a few times. The rearrangement uses TRBV7-3 and TRBJ1-1; D is undetermined. V shed 2 bases and J shed 11 bases, with 15 bases lying between them. Germline assignment: CDR1 SGHTA and CDR2 FQGTGA. There are 13 residues in the CDR3. This chain's CDR3 is CASSLDLGSMAFF. Here the CDR3 DNA reads TGTGCCAGCAGCTTAGATTTGGGGAGTATGGCTTTCTTT.

This chain joins TRBV20-1 and TRBJ2-1; 10 bases fit TRBD2. Germline V gene lookup returns CDR1 DFQATT and CDR2 SNEGSKA (reference sequence). After removal of 8 bases from V and 5 bases from J, the junction contained 6 bases not matched to a gene. CDR3 size: 13 residues. Here the CDR3 reads CSPTSGNNNEQFF. The CDR3 bases are TGCAGTCCAACTAGCGGGAACAACAATGAGCAGTTCTTC.